These T cell receptor beta chains were read from a single sample in a study of cytomegalovirus exposure and HLA in healthy donors. Here immunoSEQ multiplex PCR was the method, and the copy in TCRdb shows in-frame clones only, minus some. The table has 95,000 to 150,000 clones, about 75% seen once; the top ten hold approximately 31%. Specimen: PBMCs. The source of these receptors is a man aged 60 to 75 in good health and CMV-seropositive. Each CDR3 is given with its conserved first and last residue. Each record gives: CDR3 DNA, CDR3 protein, V gene, D gene, J gene, clone size. The D gene is left open where the match is weak. Clone size, where shown, is once, few, many, or a class for clones that have expanded.

CDR3nt: TGTGCCAGTGGACAGGGTGGCCATCAGTACTTC
CDR3aa: CASGQGGHQYF
v_gene: TRBV2
d_gene: TRBD1
j_gene: TRBJ2-4
abundance: NA

CDR3nt: TGCGCCAGCAGGCCGGGACAGGGGTACAATGAGCAGTTCTTC
CDR3aa: CASRPGQGYNEQFF
v_gene: TRBV23-1
d_gene: TRBD1
j_gene: TRBJ2-1
abundance: once

CDR3nt: TGTGCCAGCAGGAGGACAGGGGAGAGTGGGGCCAACGTCCTGACTTTC
CDR3aa: CASRRTGESGANVLTF
v_gene: TRBV2
d_gene: TRBD1
j_gene: TRBJ2-6
abundance: NA

CDR3nt: TGTGCCAGCAGAACAGGAGGGAACGAGCAGTACTTC
CDR3aa: CASRTGGNEQYF
v_gene: TRBV2
d_gene: NA
j_gene: TRBJ2-7
abundance: few

CDR3nt: TGTGCCAGCAGCTTTCCGGGACTAGCGACAGATACGCAGTATTTT
CDR3aa: CASSFPGLATDTQYF
v_gene: TRBV5-4
d_gene: TRBD2
j_gene: TRBJ2-3
abundance: NA

CDR3nt: TGTGCCAGCTCACCACGGACAGCTGGGGAGACCCAGTACTTC
CDR3aa: CASSPRTAGETQYF
v_gene: TRBV18
d_gene: NA
j_gene: TRBJ2-5
abundance: few

CDR3nt: TGTGCCAGCGGGGAGGTCTCTGGGGCCAACGTCCTGACTTTC
CDR3aa: CASGEVSGANVLTF
v_gene: TRBV27
d_gene: NA
j_gene: TRBJ2-6
abundance: NA

CDR3nt: TGTTCCAGCAGCTTTTCCCCGGGACTAGCAGGCACCGGGGAGCTGTTTTTT
CDR3aa: CSSSFSPGLAGTGELFF
v_gene: TRBV7-9
d_gene: TRBD2
j_gene: TRBJ2-2
abundance: NA

CDR3nt: TGTGCCAGCAGCGTAGCGGGGGGTCACTACAATGAGCAGTTCTTC
CDR3aa: CASSVAGGHYNEQFF
v_gene: TRBV7-7
d_gene: TRBD2
j_gene: TRBJ2-1
abundance: NA

CDR3nt: TGTGCCAGCAGCTCCAGGGACAGGGGGTTTTCCGAAGCTTTCTTT
CDR3aa: CASSSRDRGFSEAFF
v_gene: TRBV11-2
d_gene: TRBD1
j_gene: TRBJ1-1
abundance: NA

CDR3nt: TGTGCTAGTGGCCGGGACTGGCCGACCTACGAGCAGTACTTC
CDR3aa: CASGRDWPTYEQYF
v_gene: TRBV12-5
d_gene: NA
j_gene: TRBJ2-7
abundance: NA

CDR3nt: TGCGCCAGCAGCCGCCTATCAGGGGTATCTAATGAAAAACTGTTTTTT
CDR3aa: CASSRLSGVSNEKLFF
v_gene: TRBV4-1
d_gene: NA
j_gene: TRBJ1-4
abundance: few

CDR3nt: TGTGCCAGCAGCTTCCGGGGATTCGGGAGAGGTACTAACTATGGCTACACCTTC
CDR3aa: CASSFRGFGRGTNYGYTF
v_gene: TRBV5-8
d_gene: NA
j_gene: TRBJ1-2
abundance: NA

CDR3nt: TGTGCCAGTAGCCCCCCGGACAATGAGCAGTTCTTC
CDR3aa: CASSPPDNEQFF
v_gene: TRBV19
d_gene: NA
j_gene: TRBJ2-1
abundance: NA

CDR3nt: TGCGCCAGCACAGAGACAGGGCAAGAGACCCAGTACTTC
CDR3aa: CASTETGQETQYF
v_gene: TRBV5-1
d_gene: TRBD1
j_gene: TRBJ2-5
abundance: NA

CDR3nt: TGTGCCAGTCGTGGACTAGCGGAAAATGAGCAGTTCTTC
CDR3aa: CASRGLAENEQFF
v_gene: TRBV9
d_gene: TRBD2
j_gene: TRBJ2-1
abundance: NA

CDR3nt: TGTGCCAGAAGACACGGACAGGTCAACTATGGCTACACCTTC
CDR3aa: CARRHGQVNYGYTF
v_gene: TRBV5-3
d_gene: TRBD1
j_gene: TRBJ1-2
abundance: NA

CDR3nt: TGTGCCAGCAGGGTGACAGACCAAGGAAACACCATATATTTT
CDR3aa: CASRVTDQGNTIYF
v_gene: TRBV6-1
d_gene: NA
j_gene: TRBJ1-3
abundance: NA

CDR3nt: TGCGCCAGCAGCTTGGGACTTGGGACAGGGCTGTCGAACACTGAAGCTTTCTTT
CDR3aa: CASSLGLGTGLSNTEAFF
v_gene: TRBV5-1
d_gene: TRBD1
j_gene: TRBJ1-1
abundance: once

CDR3nt: TGTGCCAGCAGTGAGCGGCCGATTGGACAATCGTTCGGTGAGCAGTTCTTC
CDR3aa: CASSERPIGQSFGEQFF
v_gene: TRBV25-1
d_gene: NA
j_gene: TRBJ2-1
abundance: NA

CDR3nt: TGTGCCATCAGGGAGACGGGTGAGCAGTTCTTC
CDR3aa: CAIRETGEQFF
v_gene: TRBV6-1
d_gene: NA
j_gene: TRBJ2-1
abundance: once

CDR3nt: TGCGCCGGCAGCCCACAGCGGGGGCTGACGGATACGCAGTATTTT
CDR3aa: CAGSPQRGLTDTQYF
v_gene: TRBV5-1
d_gene: TRBD2
j_gene: TRBJ2-3
abundance: NA

CDR3nt: TGCGCCAGCAGCCATTGGCCGAACACTGAAGCTTTCTTT
CDR3aa: CASSHWPNTEAFF
v_gene: TRBV4-1
d_gene: NA
j_gene: TRBJ1-1
abundance: NA

CDR3nt: TGTGCCAGCAGGTCCGGGACAGCGAACACCGGGGAGCTGTTTTTT
CDR3aa: CASRSGTANTGELFF
v_gene: TRBV2
d_gene: TRBD1
j_gene: TRBJ2-2
abundance: NA

CDR3nt: TGTGCCAGCAGCGTAGAATCAGTTCGAGGCGAGCAGTACTTC
CDR3aa: CASSVESVRGEQYF
v_gene: TRBV9
d_gene: NA
j_gene: TRBJ2-7
abundance: NA

CDR3nt: TGTGCCAGCTCACCACGGCAGGCCCGGACTAGCGGGAGAAGGGCCGGGGAGCTGTTTTTT
CDR3aa: CASSPRQARTSGRRAGELFF
v_gene: TRBV18
d_gene: TRBD2
j_gene: TRBJ2-2
abundance: NA

CDR3nt: TGTGCCAGCAGTGTTATATCACAGATCTCCTACGAGCAGTACTTC
CDR3aa: CASSVISQISYEQYF
v_gene: TRBV28
d_gene: NA
j_gene: TRBJ2-7
abundance: NA

CDR3nt: TGTGCCTGGAGTGTCGGAGAGACCCAGTACTTC
CDR3aa: CAWSVGETQYF
v_gene: TRBV30
d_gene: NA
j_gene: TRBJ2-5
abundance: NA

CDR3nt: TGCGCCAGCAGCCCTGGACTAGCGGGGCGATTTTACAATGAGCAGTTCTTC
CDR3aa: CASSPGLAGRFYNEQFF
v_gene: TRBV5-1
d_gene: TRBD2
j_gene: TRBJ2-1
abundance: NA

CDR3nt: TGTGCCAGCAGTCCCCTAGCGGGAGAAGTTGGCTCCTACAATGAGCAGTTCTTC
CDR3aa: CASSPLAGEVGSYNEQFF
v_gene: TRBV21-1
d_gene: NA
j_gene: TRBJ2-1
abundance: NA